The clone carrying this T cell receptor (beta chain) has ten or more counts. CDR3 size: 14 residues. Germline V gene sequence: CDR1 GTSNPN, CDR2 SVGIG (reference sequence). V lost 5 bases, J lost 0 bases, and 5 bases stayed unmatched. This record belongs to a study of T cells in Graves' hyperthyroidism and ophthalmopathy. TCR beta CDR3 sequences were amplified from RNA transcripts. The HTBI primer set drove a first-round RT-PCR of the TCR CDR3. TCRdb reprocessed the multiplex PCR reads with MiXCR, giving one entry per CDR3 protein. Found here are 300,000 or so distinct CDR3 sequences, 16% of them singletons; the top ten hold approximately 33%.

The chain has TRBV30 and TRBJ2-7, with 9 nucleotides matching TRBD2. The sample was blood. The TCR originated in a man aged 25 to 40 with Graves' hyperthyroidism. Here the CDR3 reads CAWDRLAASYEQYF. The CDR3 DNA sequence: TGTGCCTGGGATCGACTAGCGGCCTCCTACGAGCAGTACTTC.